These T cell receptor beta chains were read from a single sample in a study of spatial heterogeneity in lung cancer. TCRdb re-derived calls from the 5' RACE reads in MiXCR, one entry per CDR3 protein. The data hold approximately 25,000 distinct CDR3 sequences, with over 3% observed a single time. The sequenced sample was PBMCs, obtained at surgery. All receptors come from a female donor with early-stage non-small cell lung cancer. Each CDR3 is given with its conserved first and last residue. The D gene is left open where the match is weak. Clone sizes are given selectively: once, few, many, or a class where the clone is expanded.

clone size,D gene,CDR3 length,V gene,J gene,CDR3 protein,CDR3 DNA
many,TRBD1,17,TRBV7-6,TRBJ2-7,CASSYRDSKLSSYEQYF,TGTGCCAGCAGCTACCGGGACAGCAAACTAAGCTCCTACGAGCAGTACTTC
many,TRBD2,14,TRBV7-9,TRBJ2-1,CASSLVAGRGEQFF,TGTGCCAGCAGCTTAGTAGCGGGAAGGGGTGAGCAGTTCTTC
few,.,19,TRBV7-6,TRBJ2-2,CASSPTRGGPRQNTGELFF,TGTGCCAGCAGCCCCACCCGAGGAGGGCCGAGGCAAAACACCGGGGAGCTGTTTTTT
many,TRBD2,14,TRBV7-9,TRBJ2-1,CASSLEGTSDEQFF,TGTGCCAGCAGCTTAGAGGGGACTAGCGACGAGCAGTTCTTC
many,TRBD2,14,TRBV25-1,TRBJ2-5,CARIAGRKAETQYF,TGTGCCAGGATAGCGGGGAGGAAGGCAGAGACCCAGTACTTC
many,.,14,TRBV10-3,TRBJ1-2,CATAGTGLEYGYTF,TGTGCCACCGCGGGGACGGGGCTGGAGTATGGCTACACCTTC
many,TRBD2,21,TRBV9,TRBJ2-1,CASSAPGGTSGRPFSYNEQFF,TGTGCCAGCAGCGCTCCCGGGGGGACTAGCGGGAGGCCCTTCTCCTACAATGAGCAGTTCTTC
many,TRBD2,17,TRBV5-4,TRBJ2-3,CASSFRLAGASTDTQYF,TGTGCCAGCAGCTTCAGACTAGCGGGAGCGAGCACAGATACGCAGTATTTT
many,.,13,TRBV9,TRBJ2-3,CASSGFSTDTQYF,TGTGCCAGCAGCGGATTCTCCACAGATACGCAGTATTTT
many,TRBD1,15,TRBV7-9,TRBJ1-3,CASSLGDSSGNTIYF,TGTGCCAGCAGCTTAGGGGACAGCTCTGGAAACACCATATATTTT
many,.,15,TRBV6-5,TRBJ2-3,CASRRISSDTDTQYF,TGTGCCAGCAGACGTATCTCCTCGGACACAGATACGCAGTATTTT
many,TRBD1,17,TRBV5-1,TRBJ2-7,CASSPDPAGGLTYEQYF,TGCGCCAGCAGCCCCGACCCGGCAGGGGGTCTGACCTACGAGCAGTACTTC
many,.,13,TRBV24-1,TRBJ2-1,CATSGASYNEQFF,TGTGCCACGAGTGGCGCCTCCTACAATGAGCAGTTCTTC
many,.,13,TRBV20-1,TRBJ1-6,CSARRQYNSPLHF,TGCAGTGCCCGTCGCCAGTATAATTCACCCCTCCACTTT
.,.,17,TRBV18,TRBJ1-3,CASSPPQGSNSGNTIYF,TGTGCCAGCTCACCTCCACAGGGATCAAACTCTGGAAACACCATATATTTT
many,TRBD1,14,TRBV5-1,TRBJ2-5,CASSVGTAQETQYF,TGCGCCAGCAGCGTAGGGACAGCTCAAGAGACCCAGTACTTC
many,TRBD1,13,TRBV18,TRBJ2-3,CASSTGTADTQYF,TGTGCCAGCTCGACCGGGACAGCCGATACGCAGTATTTT
.,.,14,TRBV27,TRBJ2-2,CASSLDRYTGELFF,TGTGCCAGCAGTTTAGATCGCTACACCGGGGAGCTGTTTTTT
many,.,15,TRBV28,TRBJ1-2,CASSENRSPIYGYTF,TGTGCCAGCAGTGAGAACAGGTCCCCTATCTATGGCTACACCTTC
many,.,13,TRBV7-2,TRBJ2-3,CASSRASTDTQYF,TGTGCCAGCAGCCGGGCTAGCACAGATACGCAGTATTTT
many,.,11,TRBV30,TRBJ2-3,CAWSRVQGQYF,TGTGCCTGGAGCCGAGTACAGGGGCAGTATTTT